These 24 T cell receptor beta chains were all obtained from the same sample, sequenced in a study of patients and donors after allogeneic stem cell transplantation (dated by TCRdb to 2020 to 2021). Receptors were amplified or captured by RT-PCR. Sequencer: NextSeq 550. The public reads were reanalyzed by TCRdb: fastp trimming at Q25, MiXCR alignment, in-frame beta chains only. Each CDR3 protein appears once, grouped with its most common genes and DNA. The sample data list approximately 150,000 distinct CDR3 sequences, and 30% to 45% of these were observed just once. About 50% of the sample rests with the top ten. The sample was blood, either unsorted or a sorted T cell fraction (not recorded which). The receptors come from a human donor who was either an allogeneic HSCT recipient or a stem cell or donor lymphocyte infusion donor (not recorded which). It is not recorded whose cells these are; they may come from a transplant donor.

This chain joins TRBV6-2 or TRBV6-3 and TRBJ1-5, with D maybe TRBD1 (6 bases). Trimming cost V 5 bases and J 4 bases, with 12 bases left between them. The CDR3 sequence is 14 residues long. In germline, CDR1 is MNHEY, CDR2 SVGEGT. The CDR3 sequence is CASSAPGANQPQHF. DNA of the CDR3: TGTGCCAGCAGTGCTCCGGGGGCGAATCAGCCCCAGCATTTT.

The V and J genes are TRBV4-3 and TRBJ1-1, with D tentatively TRBD1 (5 bases). CDR1 is LGHNA and CDR2 is YSLEER in the germline V gene. The CDR3 loop spans 13 amino acids. The V end lost 6 bases, the J end lost 4 bases, and 12 bases lay between the germline ends. The CDR3 spells CASSRRGPTEAFF. The CDR3, as DNA: TGCGCCAGCAGTCGCCGGGGACCCACTGAAGCTTTCTTT.

This clonotype was counted a few times. The chain combines TRBV6-5 with TRBJ1-6; TRBD1 is a possible D gene (5 bases). The CDR3 spans 17 residues. V shed 0 bases and J shed 10 bases, with 19 bases lying between them. The germline V gene has CDR1 MNHEY and CDR2 SVGAGI. The CDR3 loop is CASSYSSFGQGGSPLHF. In DNA form, the CDR3 reads TGTGCCAGCAGTTACTCCTCCTTTGGGCAGGGTGGATCACCCCTCCACTTT.

This clonotype has at least ten counts. This chain joins TRBV6-5 and TRBJ1-5; D is perhaps TRBD1 (5 bases). Germline lookup yields CDR1 MNHEY and CDR2 SVGAGI. The CDR3 spans 15 residues. V shed 6 bases and J shed 4 bases, with 16 bases lying between them. The chain's CDR3 is CASRQDGNLNQPQHF. The CDR3 region has the DNA TGTGCCAGCAGACAGGACGGAAACCTAAATCAGCCCCAGCATTTT.

At least ten counts were recorded for this clonotype. The chain links TRBV12-3 or TRBV12-4 to TRBJ1-2; D ambiguous. Trimming took off 6 bases at V and 6 bases at J, with 11 bases between the two ends. This CDR3 has 12 residues. CDR3 nucleotides: TGTGCCAGCAGAGGCCGAGCCCATGGCTACACCTTC. Its translation is CASRGRAHGYTF.

This clonotype occurred a few times. The chain joins TRBV12-3 or TRBV12-4 to TRBJ2-1; maybe TRBD2 (6 bases). CDR3 length: 16 residues. V was cut by 6 bases and J by 0 bases, with 15 bases left in between. CDR3 in DNA: TGTGCCAGCAGAAATGTGGCGGGGAGCTCCTACAATGAGCAGTTCTTC. Its translation is CASRNVAGSSYNEQFF.

This clonotype was counted a few times. The genes are TRBV20-1 and TRBJ1-1; D uncertain. Trimming took off 2 bases at V and 7 bases at J, with 14 bases between the two ends. This CDR3 comprises 13 residues. Germline lookup yields CDR1 DFQATT and CDR2 SNEGSKA (reference sequence). The CDR3 loop reads CSARSWSVYEAFF. The CDR3 DNA sequence: TGCAGTGCTAGATCGTGGTCAGTCTATGAAGCTTTCTTT.

J is TRBJ1-2 and V is TRBV5-1; weak D call: TRBD1 (5 bases). The CDR3 is made up of 14 amino acids. Germline loops: CDR1 SGHRS, CDR2 YFSETQ. The germline V and J ends were trimmed by 0 bases and 8 bases, with 14 bases remaining between them. The CDR3 DNA is TGCGCCAGCAGCTTGGCCGGGGGGACTGAAGGCTACACCTTC. It is translated as CASSLAGGTEGYTF. Filled out from reference TRBV5-1 and TRBJ1-2, the complete variable domain reads KAGVTQTPRYLIKTRGQQVTLSCSPISGHRSVSWYQQTPGQGLQFLFEYFSETQRNKGNFPGRFSGRQFSNSRSEMNVSTLELGDSALYLCASSLAGGTEGYTFGSGTRLTVV.

This clonotype has just a few counts. In DNA, the CDR3 is TGTGCCAGCAGGCCCTTCCTGGGACAGGGGAAGACTGAAGCTTTCTTT. It is translated as CASRPFLGQGKTEAFF. The V call is TRBV27, the J call TRBJ1-1; 10 bases match TRBD1. V lost 6 bases and J lost 5; bases outside the gene matches: 12. Per the germline V gene, CDR1 is MNHEY and CDR2 is SMNVEV (reference sequence). CDR3 length: 16 amino acids.

J is TRBJ1-6 and V is TRBV5-1, with D possibly TRBD1 on 6 matching bases. Germline V gene data show CDR1 as SGHRS and CDR2 as YFSETQ. Trimming took off 3 bases at V and 13 bases at J, with 14 bases between the two ends. The CDR3 runs 13 residues. For the CDR3, the DNA is TGCGCCAGCAGCTCAACAGGGTCAGGGCCCCTCCACTTT. Translating it yields CASSSTGSGPLHF.

CDR3 in amino acids: CAGGRDTSYEQYV. In nucleotides, the CDR3 is TGTGCCGGGGGCCGGGACACCTCCTACGAGCAGTACGTC. The J gene is TRBJ2-7, the V gene TRBV2, with a tentative D call TRBD1 (6 bases). Germline assignment: CDR1 SNHLY and CDR2 FYNNEI. This CDR3 has 13 amino acids. Trimming shortened V by 11 bases and J by 0 bases, and 14 bases separated the two germline ends.

The chain has TRBV12-3 or TRBV12-4 and TRBJ1-1; D is unclear. Trimming pared 7 bases from V and 0 bases from J, leaving 6 bases between. The CDR3 spans 12 residues. Here the CDR3 DNA reads TGTGCCAGCAACGCGTTGAACACTGAAGCTTTCTTT. Protein sequence: CASNALNTEAFF.

This chain joins TRBV6-2 or TRBV6-3 and TRBJ1-5; D not certain. This CDR3 is 17 amino acids long. Germline CDR1 is MNHEY and CDR2 is SVGEGT. V was cut by 6 bases and J by 7 bases, with 25 bases left in between. Here the CDR3 reads CASRPGGGRAEDQPQHF. The CDR3 region has the DNA TGTGCCAGCAGACCAGGCGGCGGGAGGGCGGAGGACCAGCCCCAGCATTTT.

The chain employs TRBV20-1 and TRBJ1-2; weak D call: TRBD1 (5 bases). The CDR3 is 13 amino acids. Per germline, CDR1 DFQATT and CDR2 SNEGSKA (reference sequence). Trimming pared 4 bases from V and 2 bases from J, leaving 11 bases between. CDR3 nucleotide sequence: TGCAGTGCTAACACCGACAGCAACTATGGCTACACCTTC. It encodes CSANTDSNYGYTF.

The V call is TRBV20-1, the J call TRBJ1-1; D is undetermined. The CDR3 runs 13 residues. The germline V gene encodes CDR1 DFQATT and CDR2 SNEGSKA (reference sequence). Trimming stripped 8 bases from V and 4 bases from J, with 17 bases between. Here the CDR3 DNA reads TGCAGTCCCTTGGACGCTTTGACCACTGAAGCTTTCTTT. Its protein product is CSPLDALTTEAFF.

This chain joins TRBV20-1 and TRBJ1-6, with D tentatively TRBD1 (5 bases). Germline CDR1 DFQATT, CDR2 SNEGSKA (reference sequence). V was pared by 2 bases and J by 7 bases, with 15 bases between. There are 15 residues in the CDR3. The CDR3 nucleotides are TGCAGTGCTAGATGGGGATCGGCAGGGAATTCACCCCTCCACTTT. Translated: CSARWGSAGNSPLHF.

This chain links TRBV20-1 with TRBJ1-1; D not resolved. This CDR3 has 14 amino acids. Germline CDR1 DFQATT, CDR2 SNEGSKA (reference sequence). V gave up 0 bases and J gave up 0 bases, with 8 bases separating them. The CDR3: CSARDRRLNTEAFF. CDR3 in DNA: TGCAGTGCTAGAGATCGGCGGTTGAACACTGAAGCTTTCTTT.

The chain employs TRBV4-3 and TRBJ2-3; 10 nucleotides match TRBD1. The germline V gene encodes CDR1 LGHNA and CDR2 YSLEER. The CDR3 totals 15 residues. V lost 3 bases to trimming and J lost 5 bases; unmatched junction nucleotides: 5. The DNA of the CDR3 is TGCGCCAGCAGCCAGGGACAGGGGAGCGGAGATACGCAGTATTTT. As protein: CASSQGQGSGDTQYF.

The J gene is TRBJ1-1, the V gene TRBV5-1; D gene uncertain. The ends were cut back, 0 bases at V and 4 bases at J, with 19 bases in the middle. The CDR3 is 17 amino acids. Looked up from germline, CDR1 is SGHRS and CDR2 is YFSETQ. The CDR3 DNA follows: TGCGCCAGCAGCTTGGATGCGGCCGGTCCGATCGGCACTGAAGCTTTCTTT. Translating gives CASSLDAAGPIGTEAFF.

This clonotype has just a few counts. The CDR3 region has the DNA TGTGCCAGCAGTGAGGACTGGAGGCAGCCCCAGCATTTT. Amino acids: CASSEDWRQPQHF. This rearrangement joins TRBV25-1 to TRBJ1-5; D remains ambiguous. Trimming shortened V by 3 bases and J by 7 bases, and 10 bases separated the two germline ends. The CDR3 spans 13 residues. Germline V gives CDR1 MGHDK, CDR2 SYGVNS.

This clonotype occurred a few times. This rearrangement joins TRBV7-9 to TRBJ1-1; D is perhaps TRBD1 (6 bases). This CDR3 has 13 residues. Germline CDR1 and CDR2: SEHNR and FQNEAQ (reference sequence). With 5 bases removed from V and 3 bases from J, the gap between germline ends came to 10 bases. The CDR3 DNA reads TGTGCCAGCAGCAACGGACAGTACACTGAAGCTTTCTTT. Translating it yields CASSNGQYTEAFF. The full variable domain, with the rest looked up from reference TRBV7-9 and TRBJ1-1, is DTGVSQNPRHKITKRGQNVTFRCDPISEHNRLYWYRQTLGQGPEFLTYFQNEAQLEKSRLLSDRFSAERPKGSFSTLEIQRTEQGDSAMYLCASSNGQYTEAFFGQGTRLTVV.

This clonotype was observed a few times. CDR3 residues: CSADRANTEAFF. DNA of the CDR3: TGCAGCGCAGACAGGGCGAACACTGAAGCTTTCTTT. The genes are TRBV29-1 and TRBJ1-1, with 7 bases aligning to TRBD1. The CDR3 has 12 residues. Unmatched junction bases numbered 3, after V lost 7 bases and J lost 1 base. The germline CDR1 and CDR2 sequences are SQVTM and ANQGSEA.

V usage is TRBV9 and J usage is TRBJ2-1; 9 positions agree with TRBD2. The CDR3 consists of 14 residues. V was pared by 4 bases and J by 9 bases, with 8 bases of the junction left unmatched. Germline CDR1 reads SGDLS; CDR2 reads YYNGEE. For the CDR3, the DNA is TGTGCCAGCAGCCCGGCAGGGACTAGCAGTGAGCAGTTCTTC. Its protein product is CASSPAGTSSEQFF. Supplemented by reference TRBV9 and TRBJ2-1, the full variable domain reads DSGVTQTPKHLITATGQRVTLRCSPRSGDLSVYWYQQSLDQGLQFLIQYYNGEERAKGNILERFSAQQFPDLHSELNLSSLELGDSALYFCASSPAGTSSEQFFGPGTRLTVL.

This clonotype was picked up a small number of times. The J gene is TRBJ2-1, the V gene TRBV7-3; 9 bases match TRBD2. The germline gives CDR1 SGHTA, CDR2 FQGTGA. The CDR3 sequence is 17 residues long. V was pared by 5 bases and J by 2 bases, with 10 bases of the junction left unmatched. CDR3 in DNA: TGTGCCAGCAGCGCCGGCCCTTTAGCGGGGGCCTACAATGAGCAGTTCTTC. As protein: CASSAGPLAGAYNEQFF.